These T cell receptor beta chains were read from a single sample in a study of cytomegalovirus exposure and HLA in healthy donors. This table comes from immunoSEQ multiplex PCR, and its TCRdb copy is limited to in-frame clones, with some not included. The repertoire consists of about 180,000 clones, with about 81% occurring once and the leading ten covering about 1.5%. The sample taken for sequencing was PBMCs. The source is a man between 35 and 55 years old in good health and CMV-seronegative. CDR3s include the opening cysteine and the closing phenylalanine or tryptophan. The D gene is left open where the match is weak. Expanded clones get a size class; other rows say once, few or many, or leave the size out.

V gene,clone size,D gene,J gene,CDR3 DNA,CDR3 protein
TRBV9,.,TRBD1,TRBJ1-1,TGTGCCAGCAGCGTAAAGGGACAGGGATTAGGAGAGAACACTGAAGCTTTCTTT,CASSVKGQGLGENTEAFF
TRBV7-2,once,.,TRBJ1-3,TGTGCCAGCAGCTTACAAGCGAGCTCTGGAAACACCATATATTTT,CASSLQASSGNTIYF
TRBV2,.,.,TRBJ1-6,TGTGCCAGCAGTGAACGGACTCCGCGGGATTCACCCCTCCACTTT,CASSERTPRDSPLHF
TRBV6-5,.,.,TRBJ2-7,TGTGCCAGCAGTTCCAGCTCCTACGAGCAGTACTTC,CASSSSSYEQYF
TRBV6-6,.,.,TRBJ1-3,TGTGCCAGCAGTAACGGGGGGATCGGAAACACCATATATTTT,CASSNGGIGNTIYF
TRBV7-3,once,TRBD2,TRBJ2-4,TGTGCCAGCAGCTTAGACGGGGGGGCTGCCAAAAACATTCAGTACTTC,CASSLDGGAAKNIQYF
TRBV5-1,.,TRBD1,TRBJ2-1,TGCGCCAGCAGCACCAGGGGGCAAAGCAATGAGCAGTTCTTC,CASSTRGQSNEQFF
TRBV11-3,few,.,TRBJ1-2,TGTGCCAGCACCTCCCGCCCCCGCAATCGGGTCCTCTTC,CASTSRPRNRVLF
TRBV10-3,.,.,TRBJ1-1,TGTGCCATCAGTTCCCAGGGTGTGAACACTGAAGCTTTCTTT,CAISSQGVNTEAFF
TRBV10-3,.,TRBD1,TRBJ2-7,TGTGCCATCAGTGGACAGGGGGACACCTACGAGCAGTACTTC,CAISGQGDTYEQYF
TRBV29-1,.,.,TRBJ2-1,TGCAGCGTCTCTAACCGGGACATCCAGTTCTTC,CSVSNRDIQFF
TRBV28,.,TRBD2,TRBJ2-2,TGTGCCAGCAGCTACGCCGGGACTACAACCGGGGAGCTGTTTTTT,CASSYAGTTTGELFF
TRBV6-5,once,.,TRBJ1-2,TGTGCCAGCAGTTACCAAGGGGTCGACTATGGCTACACCTTC,CASSYQGVDYGYTF
TRBV19,few,.,TRBJ1-1,TGTGCCAGTAGTTGGGAAAGCAGGGGTTTGGGTGAAGCTTTCTTT,CASSWESRGLGEAFF
TRBV7-9,.,.,TRBJ2-2,TGTGCCAGCAAGGACAGATCTTCGCCCGGGGAGCTGTTTTTT,CASKDRSSPGELFF
TRBV14,.,TRBD1,TRBJ2-2,TGTGCCAGCAGCCCCGGGACAGCTATTATGCCCGGGGAGCTGTTTTTT,CASSPGTAIMPGELFF
TRBV5-5,.,.,TRBJ1-1,TGTGCCAGCAGCCTAACCTCCTACACTGAAGCTTTCTTT,CASSLTSYTEAFF
TRBV27,.,.,TRBJ2-7,TGTGCCAGCAGTCCCTCAGGGGCGGCCCCCTACGAGCAGTACTTC,CASSPSGAAPYEQYF
TRBV9,.,.,TRBJ1-1,TGTGCCAGCATCGCGATACCTGGCAGGGCGAACACTGAAGCTTTCTTT,CASIAIPGRANTEAFF
TRBV30,.,TRBD2,TRBJ2-3,TGTGCCTGGAGTGGTCGGGCTAGCGGACGAACTAGCACAGATACGCAGTATTTT,CAWSGRASGRTSTDTQYF